Each of the 7 T cell receptor beta chains below was sequenced from the same sample in a study of beta chain features in type 1 diabetes. cDNA synthesis used the whole RNA isolate, giving expressed TCRB sequences. This table comes from immunoSEQ multiplex PCR, and its TCRdb copy is limited to in-frame clones, with some not included. The sample consists of more than 140,000 clones, roughly 9.3% of them appearing once. The sample taken for sequencing was central memory CD4+ T cells from blood. The receptors come from a woman aged 40 to 55 in good health.

CDR3 residues: CASSPNKPYNEQFF. CDR3 nucleotide sequence: TGTGCCAGCAGCCCCAATAAGCCTTACAATGAGCAGTTCTTC. The genes are TRBV11-2 and TRBJ2-1; D unresolved. Germline lookup yields CDR1 SGHAT and CDR2 FQNNGV. The CDR3 is made up of 14 amino acids. Between the trimmed V and J ends, which lost 5 bases and 4 bases, there was a span of 12 bases. The variable domain in full, completed from reference TRBV11-2 and TRBJ2-1, reads EAGVAQSPRYKIIEKRQSVAFWCNPISGHATLYWYQQILGQGPKLLIQFQNNGVVDDSQLPKDRFSAERLKGVDSTLKIQPAKLEDSAVYLCASSPNKPYNEQFFGPGTRLTVL.

CDR3: CASSAEGSPHTDTQYF. In DNA, the CDR3 is TGTGCCAGCAGCGCTGAGGGTAGTCCACATACAGATACGCAGTATTTT. J is TRBJ2-3 and V is TRBV7-9, with a tentative D call TRBD2 (5 bases). The CDR3 is 16 amino acids. Germline CDR1 SEHNR, CDR2 FQNEAQ (reference sequence). The V and J ends lost 5 bases and 3 bases respectively, with 18 bases between them.

The chain is built from TRBV19 and TRBJ1-6; D is possibly TRBD1 (5 bases). CDR1 and CDR2 from the germline V gene are LNHDA and SQIVND (reference sequence). V lost 10 bases and J 7 bases, leaving 17 bases between the germline ends. The CDR3 consists of 14 residues. This CDR3 reads CATEAGLDNSPLHF. The CDR3, as DNA: TGTGCCACCGAGGCAGGGTTAGACAATTCACCCCTCCACTTT.

This chain links TRBV9 with TRBJ1-6; 9 bases line up with TRBD1. CDR1 is SGDLS and CDR2 is YYNGEE in the germline V gene. Trimming at V came to 4 bases and at J to 7 bases, leaving 6 bases not matched to a gene. CDR3 size: 15 residues. CDR3 DNA: TGTGCCAGCAGCCGACTCGGGACAGGGAATTCACCCCTCCACTTT. Encoded protein: CASSRLGTGNSPLHF.

This chain uses TRBV20-1 with TRBJ2-7; no firm D call. From germline, CDR1 is DFQATT and CDR2 SNEGSKA (reference sequence). This CDR3 contains 11 residues. V was shortened by 1 base and J by 3 bases, with 4 bases between the two germline ends. The CDR3 bases are TGCAGTGCTAGAGGCGTCTACGAGCAGTACTTC. This codes for CSARGVYEQYF.

This rearrangement joins TRBV7-2 to TRBJ1-5, with D uncertain. Germline lookup yields CDR1 SGHTA and CDR2 FQGNSA. The germline V and J ends were trimmed by 1 base and 4 bases, with 11 bases remaining between them. The CDR3 has 15 amino acids. CDR3 bases: TGTGCCAGCAGCTTAGGGTGGGCAGCTAATCAGCCCCAGCATTTT. The encoded protein is CASSLGWAANQPQHF.

This clone came up a few times. The genes are TRBV18 and TRBJ2-7; 9 positions agree with TRBD1. Trimming removed 6 bases from V and 4 bases from J; junction bases left unmatched: 10. Germline CDR1 reads KGHSH; CDR2 reads LQKENI. CDR3 length: 15 amino acids. CDR3 amino acids: CASSQSGTGWYEQYF. The CDR3 DNA follows: TGTGCCAGCTCCCAATCCGGGACAGGGTGGTACGAGCAGTACTTC.